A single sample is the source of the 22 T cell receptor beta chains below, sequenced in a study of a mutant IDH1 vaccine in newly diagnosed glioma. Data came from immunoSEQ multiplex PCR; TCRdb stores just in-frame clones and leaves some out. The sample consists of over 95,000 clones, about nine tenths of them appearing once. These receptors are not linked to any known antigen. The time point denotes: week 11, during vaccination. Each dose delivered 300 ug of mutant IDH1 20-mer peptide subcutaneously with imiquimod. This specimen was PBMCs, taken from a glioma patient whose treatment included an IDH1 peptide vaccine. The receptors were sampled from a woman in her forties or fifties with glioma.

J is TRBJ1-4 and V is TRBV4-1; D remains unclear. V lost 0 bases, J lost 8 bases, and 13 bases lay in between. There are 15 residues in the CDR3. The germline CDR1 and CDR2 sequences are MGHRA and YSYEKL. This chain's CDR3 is CASSQEGGFPEKLFF. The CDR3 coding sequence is TGCGCCAGCAGCCAAGAAGGAGGATTTCCAGAAAAACTGTTTTTT.

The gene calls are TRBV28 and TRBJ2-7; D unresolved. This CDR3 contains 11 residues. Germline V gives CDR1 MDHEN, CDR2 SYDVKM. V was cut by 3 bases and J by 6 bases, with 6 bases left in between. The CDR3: CASSFSTEQYF. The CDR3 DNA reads TGTGCCAGCAGTTTCTCGACCGAGCAGTACTTC. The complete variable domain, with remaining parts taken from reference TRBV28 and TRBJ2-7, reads DVKVTQSSRYLVKRTGEKVFLECVQDMDHENMFWYRQDPGLGLRLIYFSYDVKMKEKGDIPEGYSVSREKKERFSLILESASTNQTSMYLCASSFSTEQYFGPGTRLTVT.

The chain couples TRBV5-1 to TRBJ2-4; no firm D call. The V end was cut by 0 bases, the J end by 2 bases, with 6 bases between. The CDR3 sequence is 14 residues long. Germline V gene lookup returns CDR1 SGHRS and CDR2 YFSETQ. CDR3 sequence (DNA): TGCGCCAGCAGCTTGGTAGGGCCCAAAAACATTCAGTACTTC. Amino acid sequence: CASSLVGPKNIQYF.

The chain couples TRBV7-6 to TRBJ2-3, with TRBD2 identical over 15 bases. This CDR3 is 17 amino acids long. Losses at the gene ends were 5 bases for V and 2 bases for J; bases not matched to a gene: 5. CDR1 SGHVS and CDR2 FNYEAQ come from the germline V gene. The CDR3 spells CASSQGLAGGFTDTQYF. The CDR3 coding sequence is TGTGCCAGCAGCCAGGGACTAGCGGGAGGTTTCACAGATACGCAGTATTTT.

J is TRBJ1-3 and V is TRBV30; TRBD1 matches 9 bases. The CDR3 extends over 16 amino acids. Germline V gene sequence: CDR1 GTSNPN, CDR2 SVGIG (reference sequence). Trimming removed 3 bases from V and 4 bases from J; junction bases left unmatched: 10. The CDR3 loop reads CAWRPTQGAVGNTIYF. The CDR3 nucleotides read TGTGCCTGGAGGCCGACACAGGGGGCGGTCGGAAACACCATATATTTT.

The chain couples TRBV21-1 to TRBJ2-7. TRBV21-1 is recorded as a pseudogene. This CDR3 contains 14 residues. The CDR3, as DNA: TGTGCCAGCAGCTACCGGCAGAGCTCCTACGAGCAGTACTTC. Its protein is CASSYRQSSYEQYF.

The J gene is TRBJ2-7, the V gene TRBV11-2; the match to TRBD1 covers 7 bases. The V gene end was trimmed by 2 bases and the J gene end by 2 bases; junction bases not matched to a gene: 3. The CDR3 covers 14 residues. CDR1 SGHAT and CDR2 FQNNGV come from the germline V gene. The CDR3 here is CASSLTGTAYEQYF. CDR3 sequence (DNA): TGTGCCAGCAGCTTAACAGGGACAGCCTACGAGCAGTACTTC.

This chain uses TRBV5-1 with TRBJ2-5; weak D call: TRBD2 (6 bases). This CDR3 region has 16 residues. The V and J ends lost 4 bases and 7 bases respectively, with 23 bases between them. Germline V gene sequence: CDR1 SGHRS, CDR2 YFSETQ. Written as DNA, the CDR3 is TGCGCCAGCAGCCTCAACCCACTAGCCGCTTCGGGGACCCAGTACTTC. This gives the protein CASSLNPLAASGTQYF.

Written as DNA, the CDR3 is TGTGCCAGCCATTCCCCGGGACAGGGCCATGGCTACACCTTC. Amino acids: CASHSPGQGHGYTF. The chain employs TRBV28 and TRBJ1-2, with 9 bases lining up with TRBD1. V was pared by 8 bases and J by 6 bases, with 10 bases of the junction left unmatched. The CDR3 has 14 residues. CDR1 is MDHEN, CDR2 SYDVKM, per germline.

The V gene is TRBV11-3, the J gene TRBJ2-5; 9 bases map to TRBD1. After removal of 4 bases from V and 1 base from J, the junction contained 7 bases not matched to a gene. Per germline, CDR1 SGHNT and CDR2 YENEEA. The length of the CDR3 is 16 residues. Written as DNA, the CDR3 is TGTGCCAGCAGCTCTAGACAGGGGGAAGGCCAAGAGACCCAGTACTTC. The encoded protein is CASSSRQGEGQETQYF.

The DNA for the CDR3 is TGTGCCAGCAGCAGCCGAGGGAATGAGCAGTTCTTC. Amino acid sequence: CASSSRGNEQFF. The genes are TRBV5-4 and TRBJ2-1; D may be TRBD2 (5 bases). The V and J ends lost 4 bases and 7 bases respectively, with 9 bases between them. Germline CDR1 SGHNT, CDR2 YYREEE (reference sequence). The CDR3 runs 12 residues.

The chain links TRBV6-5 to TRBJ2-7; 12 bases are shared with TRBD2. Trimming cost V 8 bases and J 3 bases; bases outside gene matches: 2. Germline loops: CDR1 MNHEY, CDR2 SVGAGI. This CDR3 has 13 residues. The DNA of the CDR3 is TGTGCCAGCGGACTAGCGGGGAACTACGAGCAGTACTTC. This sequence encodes CASGLAGNYEQYF.

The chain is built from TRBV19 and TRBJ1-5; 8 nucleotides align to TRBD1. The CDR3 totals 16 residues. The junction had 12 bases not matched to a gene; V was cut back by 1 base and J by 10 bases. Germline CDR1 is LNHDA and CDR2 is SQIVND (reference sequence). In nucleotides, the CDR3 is TGTGCCAGTAGTATAGGGGGACAGGAGATTCTTCTTCCCCAGCATTTT. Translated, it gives CASSIGGQEILLPQHF.

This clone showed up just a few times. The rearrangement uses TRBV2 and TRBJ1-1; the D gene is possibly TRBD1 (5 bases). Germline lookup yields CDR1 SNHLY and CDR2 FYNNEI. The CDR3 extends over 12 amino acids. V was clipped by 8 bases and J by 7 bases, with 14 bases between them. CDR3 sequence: CASQWQGLEAFF. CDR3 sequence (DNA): TGTGCCAGCCAGTGGCAGGGACTTGAAGCTTTCTTT.

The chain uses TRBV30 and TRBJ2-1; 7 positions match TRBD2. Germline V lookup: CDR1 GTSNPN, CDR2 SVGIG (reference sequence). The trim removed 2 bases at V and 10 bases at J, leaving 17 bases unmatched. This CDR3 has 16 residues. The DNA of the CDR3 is TGTGCCTGGAGTTCCCCGGGAGGATGGGTAAAGGAAGAGCAGTTCTTC. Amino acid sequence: CAWSSPGGWVKEEQFF.

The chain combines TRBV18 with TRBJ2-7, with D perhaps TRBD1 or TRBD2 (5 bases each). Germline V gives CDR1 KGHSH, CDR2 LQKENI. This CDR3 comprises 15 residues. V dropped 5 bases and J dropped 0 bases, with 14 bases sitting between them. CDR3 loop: CASSSPGLDSYEQYF. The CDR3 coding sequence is TGTGCCAGCTCATCTCCGGGGCTAGACTCCTACGAGCAGTACTTC.

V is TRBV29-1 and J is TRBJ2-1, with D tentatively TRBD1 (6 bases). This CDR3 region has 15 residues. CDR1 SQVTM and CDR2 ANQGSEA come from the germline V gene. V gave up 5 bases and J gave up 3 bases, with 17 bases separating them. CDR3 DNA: TGCAGCGTTTATATTGCAGGGGCTCGCTACAATGAGCAGTTCTTC. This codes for CSVYIAGARYNEQFF.

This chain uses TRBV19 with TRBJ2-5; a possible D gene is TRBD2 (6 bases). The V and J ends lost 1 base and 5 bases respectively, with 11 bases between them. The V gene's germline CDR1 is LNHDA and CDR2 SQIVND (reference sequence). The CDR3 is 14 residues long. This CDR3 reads CASSIGLESETQYF. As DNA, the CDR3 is TGTGCCAGTAGTATAGGACTAGAATCGGAGACCCAGTACTTC.

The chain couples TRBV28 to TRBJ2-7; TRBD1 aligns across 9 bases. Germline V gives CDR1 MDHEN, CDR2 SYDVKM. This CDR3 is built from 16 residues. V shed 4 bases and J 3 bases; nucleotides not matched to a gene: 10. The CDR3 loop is CASSSPPGQGSYEQYF. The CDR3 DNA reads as TGTGCCAGCAGTTCCCCCCCGGGACAGGGAAGCTACGAGCAGTACTTC. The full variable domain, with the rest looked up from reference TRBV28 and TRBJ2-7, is DVKVTQSSRYLVKRTGEKVFLECVQDMDHENMFWYRQDPGLGLRLIYFSYDVKMKEKGDIPEGYSVSREKKERFSLILESASTNQTSMYLCASSSPPGQGSYEQYFGPGTRLTVT.

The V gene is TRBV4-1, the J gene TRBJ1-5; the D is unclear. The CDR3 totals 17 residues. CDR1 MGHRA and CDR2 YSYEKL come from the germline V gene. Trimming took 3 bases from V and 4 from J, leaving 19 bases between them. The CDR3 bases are TGCGCCAGCAGCCACAAGATCGGCAGGCGGGAAAATCAGCCCCAGCATTTT. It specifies CASSHKIGRRENQPQHF.

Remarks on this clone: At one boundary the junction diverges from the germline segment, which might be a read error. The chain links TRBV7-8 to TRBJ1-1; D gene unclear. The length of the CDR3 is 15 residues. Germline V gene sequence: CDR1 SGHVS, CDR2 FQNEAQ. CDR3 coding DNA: TGTGCCAGCAGCCTAGCCTCCCGGGGAAACACTGAAGCTTTCTTT. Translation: CASSLASRGNTEAFF.

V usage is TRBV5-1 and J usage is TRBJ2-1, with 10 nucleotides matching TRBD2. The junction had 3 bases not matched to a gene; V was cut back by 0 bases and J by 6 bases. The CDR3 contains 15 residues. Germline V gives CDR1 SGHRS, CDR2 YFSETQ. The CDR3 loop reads CASSLVAGGRNEQFF. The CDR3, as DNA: TGCGCCAGCAGCTTGGTAGCGGGAGGCCGCAATGAGCAGTTCTTC.